The 24 T cell receptor beta chains below come from one sample, sequenced in a study of blood T cell repertoires in COVID-19. Produced via immunoSEQ multiplex PCR; TCRdb's table is partial and in-frame only. The profile shows 65,000 or so clones, approximately 80% of them singletons. Sequencing used peripheral blood. The receptors were sampled from a human donor in a cohort sampled during active COVID-19.

The chain links TRBV2 to TRBJ2-7, with 8 bases lining up with TRBD2. Germline CDR1 and CDR2: SNHLY and FYNNEI. The CDR3 consists of 14 residues. Trimming removed 4 bases from V and 3 bases from J; junction bases left unmatched: 5. The DNA of the CDR3 is TGTGCCAGCAGTGCCGGGGGGGCGTACTACGAGCAGTACTTC. As protein: CASSAGGAYYEQYF.

This chain joins TRBV5-6 and TRBJ2-5; 8 nucleotides agree with TRBD2. After removal of 5 bases from V and 1 base from J, the junction contained 4 bases not matched to a gene. The CDR3 has 14 residues. Germline values: CDR1 SGHDT, CDR2 YYEEEE. The CDR3 spells CASRSSGAQETQYF. In nucleotides, the CDR3 is TGTGCCAGCAGGAGTAGCGGGGCCCAAGAGACCCAGTACTTC.

The chain combines TRBV10-2 with TRBJ2-7; 8 bases match TRBD1. This CDR3 has 14 amino acids. After removal of 4 bases from V and 4 bases from J, the junction contained 6 bases not matched to a gene. From germline, CDR1 is WSHSY and CDR2 SAAADI. The CDR3 DNA is TGCGCCAGCAGTGTAGGAACAGGGGGTTACGAGCAGTACTTC. It yields the protein CASSVGTGGYEQYF.

This clone was recorded only once. V gene TRBV5-1 combines with J gene TRBJ2-1, with 8 bases that match TRBD2. V dropped 1 base and J dropped 5; count of bases not matched to a gene: 5. Germline values: CDR1 SGHRS, CDR2 YFSETQ. The CDR3 contains 15 residues. The DNA for the CDR3 is TGCGCCAGCAGCTTGAGGCTAGCGGGTGACAATGAGCAGTTCTTC. Translated, it gives CASSLRLAGDNEQFF.

V gene TRBV6-4 combines with J gene TRBJ2-5, with TRBD1 identical over 8 bases. CDR3 length equals 13 residues. Germline V CDR1 and CDR2: MRHNA, SNTAGT. The junction had 4 bases not matched to a gene; V was cut back by 5 bases and J by 5 bases. CDR3 nucleotides: TGTGCCAGCAGTACCTCAGGGGGCGAGACCCAGTACTTC. This sequence encodes CASSTSGGETQYF.

This clone occurred a few times. The chain employs TRBV10-3 and TRBJ2-1; TRBD2 agrees at 11 bases. This CDR3 is 14 amino acids long. Germline lookup yields CDR1 ENHRY and CDR2 SYGVKD. The V gene end was trimmed by 6 bases and the J gene end by 5 bases; junction bases not matched to a gene: 3. In DNA form, the CDR3 reads TGTGCCATCAGGACTAGCGGGGAGAACAATGAGCAGTTCTTC. Protein product: CAIRTSGENNEQFF.

Written as DNA, the CDR3 is TGTGCCAGCTCACCAAGTCGGACATTCGATGAAGCTTTCTTT. This sequence encodes CASSPSRTFDEAFF. The J gene is TRBJ1-1, the V gene TRBV18, with D possibly being TRBD1 (5 bases). The CDR3 loop spans 14 amino acids. Trimming pared 2 bases from V and 7 bases from J, leaving 14 bases between. The germline V gene encodes CDR1 KGHSH and CDR2 LQKENI.

The chain couples TRBV10-3 to TRBJ2-7; TRBD2 aligns across 8 bases. The CDR3 is 16 amino acids. CDR1 is ENHRY and CDR2 is SYGVKD in the germline V gene. V lost 1 base and J lost 0; bases outside the gene matches: 5. The CDR3 DNA sequence: TGTGCCATCAGTGAGTTAGCGGGGCCCAGCTCCTACGAGCAGTACTTC. It is translated as CAISELAGPSSYEQYF.

The V and J genes are TRBV5-1 and TRBJ2-3; TRBD1 matches at 7 bases. The V gene end was trimmed by 4 bases and the J gene end by 5 bases; junction bases not matched to a gene: 7. CDR3 size: 14 residues. Germline values: CDR1 SGHRS, CDR2 YFSETQ. CDR3 sequence reads: CASSPGTVRDTQYF. CDR3 nucleotide sequence: TGCGCCAGCAGCCCAGGGACAGTGCGAGATACGCAGTATTTT.

The chain couples TRBV6-5 to TRBJ1-1, with unresolved D. Germline V gives CDR1 MNHEY, CDR2 SVGAGI. Between the trimmed V and J ends, which lost 0 bases and 0 bases, there was a span of 8 bases. CDR3 length: 15 residues. The CDR3 loop reads CASSYSSGMNTEAFF. CDR3 DNA sequence: TGTGCCAGCAGTTACTCGAGCGGGATGAACACTGAAGCTTTCTTT.

The chain combines TRBV2 with TRBJ2-2, with 7 bases matching TRBD1. The CDR3 sequence is 15 residues long. Germline assignment: CDR1 SNHLY and CDR2 FYNNEI. The junction had 9 bases not matched to a gene; V was cut back by 4 bases and J by 7 bases. The CDR3 sequence: CASSGGKGAGGELFF. The DNA of the CDR3 is TGTGCCAGCAGTGGTGGGAAGGGGGCTGGCGGGGAGCTGTTTTTT.

This clone was found a few times. The rearrangement uses TRBV19 and TRBJ1-1, with a weak D call TRBD1 (5 bases). Trimming left V 2 bases short and J 1 base short, with 14 bases between. Germline V CDR1 and CDR2: LNHDA, SQIVND (reference sequence). The CDR3 consists of 16 residues. CDR3 in DNA: TGTGCCAGTAGTATAATAGGTGCAGGGTCGAACACTGAAGCTTTCTTT. Translating it yields CASSIIGAGSNTEAFF. The variable domain in full, with the rest retrieved from reference TRBV19 and TRBJ1-1, is DGGITQSPKYLFRKEGQNVTLSCEQNLNHDAMYWYRQDPGQGLRLIYYSQIVNDFQKGDIAEGYSVSREKKESFPLTVTSAQKNPTAFYLCASSIIGAGSNTEAFFGQGTRLTVV.

This clone was seen only a few times. The chain links TRBV6-1 to TRBJ2-7; 8 positions agree with TRBD1. V dropped 1 base and J dropped 2; count of bases not matched to a gene: 4. The CDR3 runs to 15 residues. Germline V lookup: CDR1 MNHNS, CDR2 SASEGT. The CDR3 spells CASSEGQGTTYEQYF. The DNA for the CDR3 is TGTGCCAGCAGTGAAGGACAGGGGACAACCTACGAGCAGTACTTC.

The rearrangement links TRBV4-2 to TRBJ2-7, with no clear D. The germline V gene encodes CDR1 LGHNA and CDR2 YNFKEQ. The length of the CDR3 is 15 residues. Trimming removed 1 base at V and 0 bases at J, with 10 bases between. DNA of the CDR3: TGTGCCAGCAGCCAAGCCCACATCGACTCCTACGAGCAGTACTTC. The encoded protein is CASSQAHIDSYEQYF.

The chain joins TRBV11-2 to TRBJ2-7; D is perhaps TRBD2 (5 bases). Trimming took 3 bases from V and 3 from J, leaving 15 bases between them. The CDR3 totals 15 residues. CDR1 SGHAT and CDR2 FQNNGV come from the germline V gene. The CDR3 DNA is TGTGCCAGCAGCTTTTATGCAGCGGTCCTCTACGAGCAGTACTTC. It yields the protein CASSFYAAVLYEQYF. Together with reference TRBV11-2 and TRBJ2-7, the CDR3 gives the full variable domain: EAGVAQSPRYKIIEKRQSVAFWCNPISGHATLYWYQQILGQGPKLLIQFQNNGVVDDSQLPKDRFSAERLKGVDSTLKIQPAKLEDSAVYLCASSFYAAVLYEQYFGPGTRLTVT.

The CDR3: CAINRDIGSYEQYF. DNA for the CDR3: TGTGCCATCAACCGGGATATTGGCTCCTACGAGCAGTACTTC. The V and J genes are TRBV28 and TRBJ2-7, with D maybe TRBD2 (5 bases). The V and J ends lost 10 bases and 0 bases respectively, with 16 bases between them. The CDR3 consists of 14 residues. Germline V gene data show CDR1 as MDHEN and CDR2 as SYDVKM.

The rearrangement uses TRBV6-6 and TRBJ2-2; a weak D match, TRBD2 (6 bases). Germline V CDR1 and CDR2: MNHNY, SVGAGI (reference sequence). The V gene lost 8 bases and the J gene lost 1 base, with 11 bases spanning the gap. The CDR3 consists of 14 residues. As DNA, the CDR3 is TGTGCCAGCGGAGGGCGGAAGAACACCGGGGAGCTGTTTTTT. Translating it yields CASGGRKNTGELFF.

This chain links TRBV5-4 with TRBJ1-4; 9 nucleotides agree with TRBD1. V gave up 4 bases and J gave up 8 bases; unmatched junction bases: 9. Germline assignment: CDR1 SGHNT and CDR2 YYREEE (reference sequence). This CDR3 spans 15 amino acids. The CDR3 bases are TGTGCCAGCAGCCTTCCGGGACAGGGAAGCGAAAAACTGTTTTTT. It yields the protein CASSLPGQGSEKLFF. The variable domain in full, with the rest retrieved from reference TRBV5-4 and TRBJ1-4, is ETGVTQSPTHLIKTRGQQVTLRCSSQSGHNTVSWYQQALGQGPQFIFQYYREEENGRGNFPPRFSGLQFPNYSSELNVNALELDDSALYLCASSLPGQGSEKLFFGSGTQLSVL.

The V and J genes are TRBV28 and TRBJ1-2; 7 bases agree with TRBD1. The CDR3 has 14 residues. The germline V gene has CDR1 MDHEN and CDR2 SYDVKM. The V and J ends lost 3 bases and 4 bases, in that order; junction bases with no gene match: 5. This chain's CDR3 is CASSFGTAPYGYTF. In DNA form, the CDR3 reads TGTGCCAGCAGTTTTGGGACAGCTCCCTATGGCTACACCTTC.

The chain has TRBV20-1 and TRBJ2-5; D remains ambiguous. This CDR3 comprises 11 residues. Trimming stripped 5 bases from V and 2 bases from J, with 6 bases between. Germline assignment: CDR1 DFQATT and CDR2 SNEGSKA (reference sequence). CDR3 loop: CSAQAQETQYF. The CDR3 coding sequence is TGCAGTGCTCAGGCGCAAGAGACCCAGTACTTC.

The V call is TRBV12-5, the J call TRBJ2-7, with 7 nucleotides matching TRBD2. The CDR3 has 13 residues. The germline V gene has CDR1 LGHNT and CDR2 FRNRAP. V trimming: 1 base; J trimming: 7 bases; junction bases outside the gene matches: 4. The CDR3 is CASGLGQRGEQYF. The CDR3 coding sequence is TGTGCTAGTGGTTTGGGACAGCGGGGAGAGCAGTACTTC.

The chain carries TRBV7-9 and TRBJ2-3; tentative D call: TRBD2 (6 bases). Germline CDR1 and CDR2: SEHNR and FQNEAQ (reference sequence). This CDR3 has 15 amino acids. The ends were cut back, 2 bases at V and 2 bases at J, with 11 bases in the middle. The CDR3 sequence: CASSLRGGSTDTQYF. As DNA, the CDR3 is TGTGCCAGCAGCTTACGAGGAGGGTCCACAGATACGCAGTATTTT.

A single count supports this clone. The chain employs TRBV11-3 and TRBJ1-4; tentative D call: TRBD1 (5 bases). The V end was cut by 3 bases, the J end by 6 bases, with 8 bases between. This CDR3 is 13 amino acids long. Germline V gene lookup returns CDR1 SGHNT and CDR2 YENEEA. The CDR3: CASSFGADEKLFF. The CDR3 coding sequence is TGTGCCAGCAGCTTTGGGGCGGATGAAAAACTGTTTTTT.

This chain links TRBV11-3 with TRBJ2-7, with D maybe TRBD2 (5 bases). Trimming cost V 3 bases and J 3 bases, with 15 bases left between them. This CDR3 comprises 15 residues. Germline CDR1 reads SGHNT; CDR2 reads YENEEA. The CDR3 nucleotides read TGTGCCAGCAGCTTGGAGGCAGGAGACCTCTACGAGCAGTACTTC. Encoded protein: CASSLEAGDLYEQYF.